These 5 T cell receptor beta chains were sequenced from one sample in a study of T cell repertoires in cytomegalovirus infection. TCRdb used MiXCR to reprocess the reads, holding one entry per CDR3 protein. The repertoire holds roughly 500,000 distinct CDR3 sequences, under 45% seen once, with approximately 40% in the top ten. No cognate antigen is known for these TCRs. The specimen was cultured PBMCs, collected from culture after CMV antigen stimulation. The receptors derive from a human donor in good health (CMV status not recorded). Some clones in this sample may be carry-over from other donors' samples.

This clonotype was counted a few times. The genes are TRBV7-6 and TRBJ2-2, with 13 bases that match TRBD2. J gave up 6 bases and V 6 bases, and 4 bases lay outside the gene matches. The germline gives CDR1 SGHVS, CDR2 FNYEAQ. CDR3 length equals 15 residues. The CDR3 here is CASRWTSGSAGELFF. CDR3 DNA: TGTGCCAGCAGGTGGACTAGCGGGAGTGCCGGGGAGCTGTTTTTT.

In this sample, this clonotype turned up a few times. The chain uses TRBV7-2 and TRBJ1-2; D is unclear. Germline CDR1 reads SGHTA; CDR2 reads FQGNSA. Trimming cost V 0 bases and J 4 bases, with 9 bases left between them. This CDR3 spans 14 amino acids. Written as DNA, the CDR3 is TGTGCCAGCAGCTTAGCCCCAGGAATCTATGGCTACACCTTC. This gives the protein CASSLAPGIYGYTF.

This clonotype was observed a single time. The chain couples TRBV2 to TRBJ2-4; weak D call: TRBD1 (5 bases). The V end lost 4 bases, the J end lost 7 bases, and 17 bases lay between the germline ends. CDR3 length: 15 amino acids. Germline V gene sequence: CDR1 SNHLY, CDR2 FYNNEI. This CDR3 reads CASSGSRQKENIQYF. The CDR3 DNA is TGTGCCAGCAGTGGGTCCAGACAGAAGGAGAACATTCAGTACTTC.

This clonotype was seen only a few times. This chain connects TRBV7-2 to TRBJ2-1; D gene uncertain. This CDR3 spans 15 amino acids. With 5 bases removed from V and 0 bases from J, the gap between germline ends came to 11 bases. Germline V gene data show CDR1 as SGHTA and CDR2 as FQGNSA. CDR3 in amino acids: CASSTQLSSYNEQFF. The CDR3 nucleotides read TGTGCCAGCAGCACTCAGCTGAGCTCCTACAATGAGCAGTTCTTC. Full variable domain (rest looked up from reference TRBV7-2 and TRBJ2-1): GAGVSQSPSNKVTEKGKDVELRCDPISGHTALYWYRQSLGQGLEFLIYFQGNSAPDKSGLPSDRFSAERTGGSVSTLTIQRTQQEDSAVYLCASSTQLSSYNEQFFGPGTRLTVL.

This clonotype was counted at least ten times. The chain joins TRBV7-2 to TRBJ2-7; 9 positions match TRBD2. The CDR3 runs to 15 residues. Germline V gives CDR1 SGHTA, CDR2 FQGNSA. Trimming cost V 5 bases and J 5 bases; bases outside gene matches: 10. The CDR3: CASSQALAGRNEQYF. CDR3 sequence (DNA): TGTGCCAGCAGCCAGGCGCTAGCGGGAAGGAACGAGCAGTACTTC.